The entry that follows covers one T cell receptor (beta chain) sequence. V lost 0 bases to trimming and J lost 2 bases, with 12 bases between them. The CDR3 consists of 16 residues. Germline V gene sequence: CDR1 KGHSH, CDR2 LQKENI. These data originate in a study of blood T cell repertoires in COVID-19. Study summary: The United States, Italy and Spain supplied acute and convalescent COVID-19 samples. T cells, B-cell-depleted T cells, or PBMCs supplied cDNA or gDNA.

Per the original methods: Amplification with reference gene primers provided the estimates of nucleated cell counts. This table comes from immunoSEQ multiplex PCR, and its TCRdb copy is limited to in-frame clones, with some not included. Clone size and the V and J calls come from that table; the DNA yielded D and trimming. The data show approximately 12,000 clones, with around four fifths seen just once and less than 4.5% held by the top ten. The receptor's source is a woman between 55 and 75 years old with acute or convalescent COVID-19. The sample taken for sequencing was peripheral blood. The rearrangement uses TRBV18 and TRBJ2-3; weak D call: TRBD2 (7 bases). CDR3 nucleotides: TGTGCCAGCTCACCACCCCTAGGGGGGGCCACAGATACGCAGTATTTT. Protein: CASSPPLGGATDTQYF. Drawing the rest from reference TRBV18 and TRBJ2-3, the complete variable domain is NAGVMQNPRHLVRRRGQEARLRCSPMKGHSHVYWYRQLPEEGLKFMVYLQKENIIDESGMPKERFSAEFPKEGPSILRIQQVVRGDSAAYFCASSPPLGGATDTQYFGPGTRLTVL.